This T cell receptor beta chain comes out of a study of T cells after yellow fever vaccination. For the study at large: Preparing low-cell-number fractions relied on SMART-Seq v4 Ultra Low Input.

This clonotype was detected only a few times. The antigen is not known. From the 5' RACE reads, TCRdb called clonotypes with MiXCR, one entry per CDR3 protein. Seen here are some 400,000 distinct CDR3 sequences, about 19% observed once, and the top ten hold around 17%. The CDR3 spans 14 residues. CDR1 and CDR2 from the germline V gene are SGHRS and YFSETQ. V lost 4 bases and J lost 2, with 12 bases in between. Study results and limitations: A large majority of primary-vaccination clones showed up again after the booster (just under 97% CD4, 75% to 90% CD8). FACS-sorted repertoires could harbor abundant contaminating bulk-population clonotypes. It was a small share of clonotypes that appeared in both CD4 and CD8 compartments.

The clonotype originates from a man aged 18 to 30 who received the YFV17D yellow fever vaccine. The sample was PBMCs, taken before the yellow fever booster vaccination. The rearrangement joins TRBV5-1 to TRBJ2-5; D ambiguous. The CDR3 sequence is CASSMGRRQETQYF. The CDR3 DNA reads TGCGCCAGCAGCATGGGCCGGAGACAAGAGACCCAGTACTTC.